The T cell receptor (beta chain) under discussion was sequenced for a study of CXCR3-negative and CXCR3-positive naive CD8 T cells. Study in general: TRB reads totalled about 140 million, about 1.5 +/- 0.3 million per library. Study outcomes and limitations: In CXCR3-positive naive cells, the TRB CDR3s were more hydrophobic than in CXCR3-negative naive cells.

With UMI labels, 5' RACE was used to prepare the TRB cDNA libraries. TCRdb reprocessed the 5' RACE reads; each CDR3 protein has one entry and no DNA is given. Listed are 100,000 to 150,000 distinct CDR3 sequences; approximately 0.29% falls within the top ten. The CDR3 is made up of 17 amino acids. CDR1 and CDR2 from the germline V gene are SGHTA and FQGTGA. Worth noting for this clonotype: Its antigen is not known.

This chain joins TRBV7-3 and TRBJ2-6. The specimen sequenced was naive CXCR3- CD8+ T cells from blood. The subset is: CD45RO-CCR7+CD27+CD95- naive CD8+ T cells lacking CXCR3 (TNR3-). The origin of this receptor is a human donor in good health. Some clones in this sample may be carry-over from other donors' samples. CDR3 region: CASSYGSQGSGANVLTF.